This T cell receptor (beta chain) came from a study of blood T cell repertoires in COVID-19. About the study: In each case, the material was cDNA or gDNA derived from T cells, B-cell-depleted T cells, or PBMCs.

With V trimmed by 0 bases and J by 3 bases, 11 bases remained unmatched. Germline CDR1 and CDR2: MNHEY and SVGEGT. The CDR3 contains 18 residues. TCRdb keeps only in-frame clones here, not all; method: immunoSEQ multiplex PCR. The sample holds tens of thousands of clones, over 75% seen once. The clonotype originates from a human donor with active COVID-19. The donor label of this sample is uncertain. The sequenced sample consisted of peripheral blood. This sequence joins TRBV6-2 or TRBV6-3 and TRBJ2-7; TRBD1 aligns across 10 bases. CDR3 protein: CASSYSMSSGTGDYEQYF. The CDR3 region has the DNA TGTGCCAGCAGTTACTCGATGTCATCCGGGACAGGGGACTACGAGCAGTACTTC.